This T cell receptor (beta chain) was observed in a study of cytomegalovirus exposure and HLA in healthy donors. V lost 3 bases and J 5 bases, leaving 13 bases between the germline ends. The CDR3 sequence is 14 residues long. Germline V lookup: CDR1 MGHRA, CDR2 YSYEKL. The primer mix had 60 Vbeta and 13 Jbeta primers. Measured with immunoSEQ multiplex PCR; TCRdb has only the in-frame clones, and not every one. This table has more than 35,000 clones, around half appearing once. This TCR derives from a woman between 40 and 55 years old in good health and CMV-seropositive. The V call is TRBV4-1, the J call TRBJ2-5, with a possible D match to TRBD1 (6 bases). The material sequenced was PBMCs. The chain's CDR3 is CASSQLARGETQYF. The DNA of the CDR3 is TGCGCCAGCAGCCAGCTGGCAAGGGGGGAGACCCAGTACTTC.